This entry lists 5 T cell receptor beta chains sequenced from one sample in a study of CD8 T cells in Susac syndrome. When the RNA was reverse transcribed, random hexamers were used with an input of roughly 0.45 to 1 ug. MiXCR, applied by TCRdb to the immunoSEQ multiplex PCR reads, yields one record per CDR3 protein. The sample records about 300,000 distinct CDR3 sequences, 70% to 90% being singletons. Sequences were obtained from CD8+ T cells from PBMCs. Receptor source: a human donor with multiple sclerosis.

CDR3 region: CASSGDRGPFPYGYTF. The DNA for the CDR3 is TGTGCCAGCAGTGGGGACAGGGGACCCTTTCCCTATGGCTACACCTTC. J is TRBJ1-2 and V is TRBV12-3 or TRBV12-4; 10 bases map to TRBD1. The CDR3 runs to 16 residues. The junction had 10 bases not matched to a gene; V was cut back by 5 bases and J by 4 bases.

The chain employs TRBV25-1 and TRBJ1-5; 8 bases are a match to TRBD1. With V trimmed by 6 bases and J by 7 bases, 8 bases remained unmatched. This CDR3 is built from 14 residues. CDR1 and CDR2 (germline): MGHDK, SYGVNS. The CDR3 sequence: CASSYRGIEQPQHF. The CDR3 nucleotides are TGTGCCAGCAGCTACAGGGGGATAGAGCAGCCCCAGCATTTT.

This rearrangement joins TRBV29-1 to TRBJ2-1, with TRBD2 identical over 9 bases. Germline CDR1 reads SQVTM; CDR2 reads ANQGSEA. V trimming: 4 bases; J trimming: 3 bases; junction bases outside the gene matches: 4. This CDR3 has 14 amino acids. The CDR3 DNA reads as TGCAGCGTTGGTGCTAGCGGGGACTACAATGAGCAGTTCTTC. Translating it yields CSVGASGDYNEQFF.

This chain connects TRBV4-3 to TRBJ2-7, with TRBD1 matching over 10 bases. The CDR3 contains 16 residues. Germline CDR1 LGHNA, CDR2 YSLEER. The J segment lost 5 bases and the V segment lost 2 bases, leaving 9 bases of the junction unmatched. The CDR3 region has the DNA TGCGCCAGCAGCCAATGGGGGGACAGGGGTATCAACGAGCAGTACTTC. Translated: CASSQWGDRGINEQYF.

This chain connects TRBV29-1 to TRBJ1-2; 7 positions match TRBD1. With 6 bases clipped from V and 4 bases from J, the junction kept 8 bases outside the gene matches. Germline CDR1 and CDR2: SQVTM and ANQGSEA. CDR3 length equals 13 residues. For the CDR3, the DNA is TGCAGCGTGGAACTGACAGGGCGCTATGGCTACACCTTC. It translates to CSVELTGRYGYTF.